Below, one T cell receptor beta chain is given with its context. Antigen unknown. Looked up from germline, CDR1 is SGHVS and CDR2 is FNYEAQ. The length of the CDR3 is 17 residues. The germline V and J ends were trimmed by 1 base and 6 bases, with 16 bases remaining between them. This entry comes from a study of OX40 agonist ivuxolimab in advanced cancers. Study observations and caveats: Antigen specificity remained undetermined for the expanded peripheral T cells.

The data were produced by immunoSEQ multiplex PCR, yet TCRdb's version contains in-frame clones alone and is incomplete. The sample consists of fewer than 55,000 clones, about 81% of them appearing once. The specimen was CD4+ or CD8+ T cells sorted from blood, collected in a trial of the OX40 agonist ivuxolimab. The receptor's source is an adult with an advanced solid tumor such as melanoma, head and neck, liver or kidney cancer. The chain combines TRBV7-6 with TRBJ1-6; possible D gene TRBD1, 5 bases. This chain's CDR3 is CASSLVGGNGGNSPLHF. CDR3 coding DNA: TGTGCCAGCAGCTTAGTCGGGGGGAACGGAGGTAATTCACCCCTCCACTTT.